Each of the 26 T cell receptor beta chains below was sequenced from the same sample in a study of blood T cell repertoires in COVID-19. Assay used: immunoSEQ multiplex PCR; TCRdb lists only in-frame clones, some missing. This sample has fewer than 250,000 clones, with approximately 88% found just once. The material sequenced was PBMCs or T cells enriched from blood (not recorded which). All receptors come from a woman aged 18-29 years who had recovered from COVID-19.

This clone was counted a single time. The gene calls are TRBV5-1 and TRBJ1-4; the match to TRBD1 covers 8 bases. CDR3 length: 15 residues. The V gene's germline CDR1 is SGHRS and CDR2 YFSETQ. V was clipped by 3 bases and J by 5 bases; unmatched bases: 6. The CDR3 reads CASSSLTGANEKLFF. DNA of the CDR3: TGCGCCAGCAGCTCATTGACAGGGGCGAATGAAAAACTGTTTTTT.

The genes are TRBV28 and TRBJ2-2; 10 nucleotides agree with TRBD1. With 6 bases clipped from V and 6 bases from J, the junction kept 7 bases outside the gene matches. The CDR3 length is 15 residues. From germline, CDR1 is MDHEN and CDR2 SYDVKM. CDR3 amino acids: CASRSTGGAPGELFF. The CDR3 nucleotides are TGTGCCAGCAGGTCGACAGGGGGCGCGCCCGGGGAGCTGTTTTTT.

This chain joins TRBV19 and TRBJ1-6, with a weak D call TRBD1 (6 bases). The germline CDR1 and CDR2 sequences are LNHDA and SQIVND (reference sequence). This CDR3 comprises 13 residues. V lost 6 bases, J lost 8 bases, and 11 bases lay in between. CDR3 amino acids: CASSRDNHSPLHF. For the CDR3, the DNA is TGTGCCAGTAGCCGGGACAATCATTCACCCCTCCACTTT.

This chain links TRBV24-1 with TRBJ2-3; D gene unclear. With 9 bases removed from V and 5 bases from J, the gap between germline ends came to 8 bases. The germline CDR1 and CDR2 sequences are KGHDR and SFDVKD. The CDR3 is made up of 11 amino acids. The CDR3: CATEKKDTQYF. CDR3 DNA: TGTGCCACCGAGAAAAAAGATACGCAGTATTTT.

V usage is TRBV28 and J usage is TRBJ2-2; tentatively, D is TRBD1 (6 bases). The CDR3 is made up of 15 amino acids. The V gene lost 5 bases and the J gene lost 5 bases, with 15 bases spanning the gap. In germline, CDR1 is MDHEN, CDR2 SYDVKM. The CDR3 loop reads CASSPPRTVTGELFF. The CDR3 nucleotides read TGTGCCAGCAGTCCTCCAAGGACAGTTACCGGGGAGCTGTTTTTT.

CDR3 residues: CASSLSAEAFF. The CDR3 bases are TGTGCCAGCAGCTTATCCGCTGAAGCTTTCTTT. The chain uses TRBV7-9 and TRBJ1-1; D call uncertain. There are 11 residues in the CDR3. Germline values: CDR1 SEHNR, CDR2 FQNEAQ (reference sequence). V was shortened by 2 bases and J by 6 bases, with 4 bases between the two germline ends.

V and J are TRBV12-3 or TRBV12-4 and TRBJ2-7; no reliable D call. V lost 2 bases to trimming and J lost 2 bases, with 7 bases between them. This CDR3 comprises 13 residues. DNA of the CDR3: TGTGCCAGCAGTTTAACTTCAACCTACGAGCAGTACTTC. Its translation is CASSLTSTYEQYF.

The chain is built from TRBV4-1 and TRBJ1-4; D remains ambiguous. The ends were cut back, 8 bases at V and 8 bases at J, with 6 bases in the middle. This CDR3 comprises 10 residues. Germline V lookup: CDR1 MGHRA, CDR2 YSYEKL. The CDR3 sequence is CASSSEKLFF. The CDR3 DNA reads as TGCGCCAGCTCGAGCGAAAAACTGTTTTTT.

This chain uses TRBV7-8 with TRBJ1-6; weak D call: TRBD1 (6 bases). The germline gives CDR1 SGHVS, CDR2 FQNEAQ. The CDR3 extends over 14 amino acids. The germline V and J ends were trimmed by 5 bases and 10 bases, with 15 bases remaining between them. The CDR3 protein is CASSPGHTASPLHF. The CDR3 DNA reads as TGTGCCAGCAGCCCGGGACATACGGCATCACCCCTCCACTTT.

This clone showed up just once. The J gene is TRBJ1-4, the V gene TRBV19, with TRBD1 identical over 9 bases. The CDR3 runs 17 residues. Looked up from germline, CDR1 is LNHDA and CDR2 is SQIVND (reference sequence). The trim removed 8 bases at V and 4 bases at J, leaving 14 bases unmatched. The CDR3 protein is CASATGGAGPNNEKLFF. DNA of the CDR3: TGTGCCAGTGCTACAGGGGGCGCGGGGCCAAATAATGAAAAACTGTTTTTT.

This chain links TRBV5-6 with TRBJ1-1, with D tentatively TRBD1 (6 bases). The ends were cut back, 3 bases at V and 7 bases at J, with 13 bases in the middle. In germline, CDR1 is SGHDT, CDR2 YYEEEE. The CDR3 sequence is 13 residues long. CDR3 amino acids: CASSYTGSYEAFF. The CDR3 DNA reads TGTGCCAGCAGCTATACAGGGTCTTATGAAGCTTTCTTT.

The chain is built from TRBV1 and TRBJ2-7; TRBD1, as called in the table, went unchecked against the DNA. TRBV1 represents a pseudogene. The CDR3 runs to 14 residues. In DNA form, the CDR3 reads TGCACCAGCAGCCACCGGACAGGGGGTTACGAGCAGTACTTC. It codes for CTSSHRTGGYEQYF.

This clone was recorded at least ten times. The chain links TRBV7-9 to TRBJ2-1, with D possibly being TRBD1 (8 bases). V lost 8 bases, J lost 8 bases, and 22 bases lay in between. The CDR3 loop spans 15 amino acids. Looked up from germline, CDR1 is SEHNR and CDR2 is FQNEAQ (reference sequence). DNA of the CDR3: TGTGCCAGCGCTTCGGGGGGACAGGCAACGCATGAGCAGTTCTTC. This translates into CASASGGQATHEQFF.

The chain joins TRBV7-9 to TRBJ2-7; D is perhaps TRBD2 (5 bases). The length of the CDR3 is 14 residues. V was shortened by 5 bases and J by 2 bases, with 13 bases between the two germline ends. Germline V gene sequence: CDR1 SEHNR, CDR2 FQNEAQ (reference sequence). This CDR3 is CASSQPGSPYEQYF. DNA of the CDR3: TGTGCCAGCAGCCAGCCGGGGAGCCCCTACGAGCAGTACTTC.

The rearrangement links TRBV5-8 to TRBJ2-3, with TRBD2 matching 10 bases. This CDR3 has 18 amino acids. CDR1 SGHTS and CDR2 YDEGEE come from the germline V gene. Trimming at V came to 3 bases and at J to 2 bases, leaving 12 bases not matched to a gene. CDR3 amino acids: CASSSSLIAGGLTDTQYF. The CDR3 nucleotides are TGTGCCAGCAGCTCCTCCCTAATAGCGGGGGGCCTCACAGATACGCAGTATTTT.

This clone has a handful of counts. V is TRBV14 and J is TRBJ1-1, with D maybe TRBD1 (5 bases). The germline gives CDR1 SGHDN, CDR2 FVKESK. This CDR3 comprises 18 residues. Trimming left V 5 bases short and J 2 bases short, with 24 bases between. The DNA of the CDR3 is TGTGCCAGCAGCTCCGACACTGGCAGGGTAGGGGTAAACACTGAAGCTTTCTTT. It encodes CASSSDTGRVGVNTEAFF.

The chain employs TRBV19 and TRBJ2-1; TRBD2 aligns across 8 bases. With 4 bases clipped from V and 7 bases from J, the junction kept 12 bases outside the gene matches. The CDR3 sequence is 16 residues long. Germline CDR1 is LNHDA and CDR2 is SQIVND (reference sequence). The DNA for the CDR3 is TGTGCCAGTAGTAACCTCCGGGGGGGCCTTTGGAATGAGCAGTTCTTC. It translates to CASSNLRGGLWNEQFF.

The gene calls are TRBV18 and TRBJ2-5; D is possibly TRBD1 (5 bases). Germline V gene lookup returns CDR1 KGHSH and CDR2 LQKENI. The CDR3 is made up of 13 amino acids. Trimming took 3 bases from V and 4 from J, leaving 9 bases between them. CDR3 nucleotides: TGTGCCAGCTCACCTTCCCAGGGAGAGACCCAGTACTTC. This gives the protein CASSPSQGETQYF.

The J gene is TRBJ1-2, the V gene TRBV6-1; no clear D. CDR1 MNHNS and CDR2 SASEGT come from the germline V gene. The CDR3 has 14 residues. The germline V and J ends were trimmed by 2 bases and 4 bases, with 11 bases remaining between them. Here the CDR3 reads CASSESRGGYGYTF. CDR3 in DNA: TGTGCCAGCAGTGAATCCCGGGGTGGCTATGGCTACACCTTC.

V is TRBV10-3 and J is TRBJ2-1; 9 positions agree with TRBD2. Trimming cost V 2 bases and J 6 bases; bases outside gene matches: 5. Germline CDR1 reads ENHRY; CDR2 reads SYGVKD. This CDR3 has 15 residues. The CDR3 spells CAISEVSSGANEQFF. CDR3 nucleotides: TGTGCCATCAGTGAGGTCTCTAGCGGGGCCAATGAGCAGTTCTTC.

The rearrangement uses TRBV2 and TRBJ1-1; D uncertain. Per germline, CDR1 SNHLY and CDR2 FYNNEI. The CDR3 contains 13 residues. Trimming took off 4 bases at V and 0 bases at J, with 6 bases between the two ends. CDR3 coding DNA: TGTGCCAGCAGTGCACAATTGAACACTGAAGCTTTCTTT. Its protein product is CASSAQLNTEAFF.

V gene TRBV29-1 combines with J gene TRBJ1-2, with a tentative D call TRBD1 (6 bases). V was pared by 7 bases and J by 2 bases, with 23 bases between. Looked up from germline, CDR1 is SQVTM and CDR2 is ANQGSEA. The CDR3 has 16 residues. CDR3 sequence reads: CSALTGPSYLNYGYTF. The CDR3 coding sequence is TGCAGCGCCCTGACAGGTCCCTCTTATCTAAACTATGGCTACACCTTC.

Only a few counts were recorded for this clone. CDR3 amino acids: CASSLGRAYTEAFF. The CDR3 region has the DNA TGTGCCAGCAGTTTGGGCAGGGCCTACACTGAAGCTTTCTTT. The chain has TRBV27 and TRBJ1-1; TRBD1 might be the D (5 bases). The length of the CDR3 is 14 residues. Per the germline V gene, CDR1 is MNHEY and CDR2 is SMNVEV (reference sequence). V was trimmed by 3 bases and J by 3 bases, leaving 11 bases between them.

The V and J genes are TRBV11-2 and TRBJ2-5; 9 bases match TRBD1. V gave up 10 bases and J gave up 4 bases; unmatched junction bases: 13. The V gene's germline CDR1 is SGHAT and CDR2 FQNNGV. The CDR3 length is 15 residues. The chain's CDR3 is CATSEGQGDIETQYF. Here the CDR3 DNA reads TGTGCCACGTCTGAGGGACAGGGAGATATAGAGACCCAGTACTTC.

This chain joins TRBV6-5 and TRBJ1-5; 7 nucleotides match TRBD1. The CDR3 has 14 residues. CDR1 and CDR2 from the germline V gene are MNHEY and SVGAGI. Trimming at V came to 5 bases and at J to 7 bases, leaving 8 bases not matched to a gene. The DNA of the CDR3 is TGTGCCAGCAGTCAAAGACAGGGATTACAGCCCCAGCATTTT. It specifies CASSQRQGLQPQHF.

CDR3 protein: CASSHCIGDTDTQYF. CDR3 in DNA: TGTGCCAGCAGCCATTGTATAGGGGACACAGATACGCAGTATTTT. V gene TRBV21-1 combines with J gene TRBJ2-3; the table's D call of TRBD1 was not tested on the DNA. TRBV21-1 is a documented pseudogene. CDR3 length equals 15 residues.